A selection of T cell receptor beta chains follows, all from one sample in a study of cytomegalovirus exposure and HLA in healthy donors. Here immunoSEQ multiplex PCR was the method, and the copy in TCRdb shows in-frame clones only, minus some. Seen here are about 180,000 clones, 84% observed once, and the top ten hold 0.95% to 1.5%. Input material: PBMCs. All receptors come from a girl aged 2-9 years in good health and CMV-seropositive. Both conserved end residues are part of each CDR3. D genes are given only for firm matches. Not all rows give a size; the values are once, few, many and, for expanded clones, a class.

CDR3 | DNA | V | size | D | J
CSVEEGTSGGELFF | TGCAGCGTTGAAGAAGGGACTAGCGGGGGGGAGCTGTTTTTT | TRBV29-1 | NA | TRBD2 | TRBJ2-2
CASSTDDRGNTIYF | TGTGCCAGCAGCACCGATGACAGGGGGAACACCATATATTTT | TRBV21-1 | NA | NA | TRBJ1-3
CASSLSGQGLPYEQYF | TGTGCCAGCAGCTTATCGGGACAGGGGTTACCTTACGAGCAGTACTTC | TRBV5-5 | NA | TRBD1 | TRBJ2-7
CASSYSPLIGYEQYF | TGTGCCAGCAGCTACAGTCCCCTCATCGGCTACGAGCAGTACTTC | TRBV5-6 | NA | NA | TRBJ2-7
CASSQLLRRSDRVYGYTF | TGTGCCAGCAGCCAATTATTACGCCGATCGGACAGGGTTTATGGCTACACCTTC | TRBV4-2 | NA | TRBD1 | TRBJ1-2
CASSVDRGQPQHF | TGTGCCAGCAGCGTCGACAGGGGTCAGCCCCAGCATTTT | TRBV7-3 | NA | TRBD1 | TRBJ1-5
CASAFTGNTEAFF | TGTGCCAGCGCGTTCACCGGGAACACTGAAGCTTTCTTT | TRBV18 | once | NA | TRBJ1-1
CASSIADRGKGYTF | TGTGCCAGTAGTATAGCCGACAGGGGCAAGGGCTACACCTTC | TRBV19 | NA | TRBD1 | TRBJ1-2
CATSREPRVGLGQPQHF | TGTGCCACCAGCAGAGAGCCCCGGGTAGGCTTAGGTCAGCCCCAGCATTTT | TRBV15 | NA | NA | TRBJ1-5
CASSLVGQGEKLFF | TGTGCCAGCAGCTTGGTGGGACAGGGCGAAAAACTGTTTTTT | TRBV5-8 | NA | TRBD1 | TRBJ1-4
CASSPSSVAYNEQFF | TGTGCCAGCAGCCCTTCCAGTGTCGCCTACAATGAGCAGTTCTTC | TRBV9 | NA | NA | TRBJ2-1
CASSSDRATDTQYF | TGTGCCAGCAGCTCGGACAGGGCCACAGATACGCAGTATTTT | TRBV5-4 | NA | TRBD1 | TRBJ2-3
CASSFDMVADTQYF | TGTGCCAGCAGTTTTGACATGGTGGCAGATACGCAGTATTTT | TRBV27 | NA | NA | TRBJ2-3
CASTGGTGAISGNTIYF | TGTGCCAGCACGGGAGGGACAGGGGCCATTTCTGGAAACACCATATATTTT | TRBV2 | NA | TRBD1 | TRBJ1-3
CASSLKTGVWEMNTEAFF | TGCGCCAGCAGCCTGAAAACAGGGGTATGGGAAATGAACACTGAAGCTTTCTTT | TRBV5-1 | NA | TRBD1 | TRBJ1-1
CASSIGTGGYTF | TGTGCCAGTAGTATTGGGACAGGTGGCTACACCTTC | TRBV19 | NA | TRBD1 | TRBJ1-2
CASSKRQGGDTEAFF | TGTGCCAGCAGCAAGAGACAGGGTGGGGACACTGAAGCTTTCTTT | TRBV7-6 | NA | TRBD1 | TRBJ1-1
CASTSSGRYTDTQYF | TGTGCCAGCACGTCTAGCGGGAGATACACAGATACGCAGTATTTT | TRBV6-1 | NA | TRBD2 | TRBJ2-3
CSVSQGVRNYNEQFF | TGCAGCGTTTCTCAGGGGGTCCGCAATTACAATGAGCAGTTCTTC | TRBV29-1 | NA | TRBD1 | TRBJ2-1
CASSFHAGTSGYEQYF | TGTGCCAGCAGTTTTCACGCCGGGACTAGCGGCTACGAGCAGTACTTC | TRBV28 | once | TRBD2 | TRBJ2-7